Detailed here is one TCR beta chain. This clone's antigen is unknown. No much larger clonotype is one base removed from it; base qualities were not supplied. The sample is drawn from a study of CD8 T cells in Susac syndrome (dated by TCRdb to about 2019). Concerning the study at large: Among the sequenced Susac syndrome patients, about 6 had clinically active disease and roughly eight were in clinical remission. Whether CD8+ T cell activation and differentiation in Susac syndrome was antigen driven was tested using repertoire sequencing. At blood withdrawal, Susac syndrome patients were therapy-naive, treated with corticosteroids (with IVIg additionally given to some), or treated with IVIg alone.

RNA was extracted using the RNeasy kit, and about 0.5 to 1 ug of the RNA was reverse transcribed with random hexamers. The immunoSEQ multiplex PCR assay, covering 54 Vbeta and 13 Jbeta segments, was used to amplify TCR beta CDR3 regions. PCR amplification bias was corrected using a synthetic template baseline for primer optimization and computational correction. As for the original processing: Reads were annotated to V, D and J genes according to IMGT and were analyzed with immunoSEQ Analyzer, with only productive sequences retained. Clonality was calculated as one minus the Shannon entropy normalized by log2 of the number of productive unique sequences. Public and private clones were assessed among the 100 most prevalent clones of each patient and control. Clones were defined as Susac-specific when absent from the healthy and MS cohorts, from over a thousand published viral clones and from other ImmuneACCESS disease sequences. TCRdb redid the processing of the public reads, applying fastp at Q25 and MiXCR, and retained in-frame beta chains. When rows share a CDR3 protein, they turn into one entry using the most common DNA and genes. For this entry, the V and J calls and clone size follow TCRdb and not the study's own pipeline. A total of some 200,000 distinct CDR3 sequences appear in this sample, around 95% of them only once. Jointly, the top ten make up 0.09% to 0.1% of the sample.

Based on the germline V gene, the CDR1 and CDR2 sequences are SGHDN and FVKESK. Reading from cysteine to phenylalanine, the CDR3 counts 15 amino acids. The CDR3 DNA has 45 bases and is translated from base 1. V is pared back by 3 bases and J by 3 bases, with 15 bases lying between the germline termini. The study at large found these results: In patients with Susac syndrome, the CD4+ T cell repertoire showed no detectable clonal expansion. The number of individuals in the TCR sequencing and HLA analysis was recognized as being relatively small.

High-throughput TCR beta sequencing profiled peripheral blood CD8+ and CD4+ T cells from healthy donors, Susac syndrome patients and multiple sclerosis patients. The Susac syndrome patients fulfilled recently defined diagnostic criteria for either definite or probable disease. Bulk CD8+ and CD4+ T cells were purified magnetically by negative isolation, whereas CD8+ TEMRA cells were enriched by FACS. Blood was collected in EDTA tubes and processed within 24 hours, with PBMCs isolated through density gradient centrifugation. PBMCs destined for TCR sequencing were cryopreserved in liquid nitrogen and later thawed in a 37 °C water bath. The sorted or isolated CD4+, CD8+ and CD8+ TEMRA cells reached a purity of at least 90%.

The sequence was obtained from a human donor with Susac syndrome. Sequencing was carried out using CD4+ T cells from PBMCs. The chain is encoded by TRBV14 joined to TRBJ2-7; the D gene is perhaps TRBD1 or TRBD2, each of them matching over 7 bases. For the CDR3, the sequence is CASSHLGGGVYEQYF. The base sequence is TGTGCCAGCAGCCACTTGGGAGGGGGCGTCTACGAGCAGTACTTC. With the rest looked up from the reference TRBV14 and TRBJ2-7 genes rather than sequenced, the full variable domain is EAGVTQFPSHSVIEKGQTVTLRCDPISGHDNLYWYRRVMGKEIKFLLHFVKESKQDESGMPNNRFLAERTGGTYSTLKVQPAELEDSGVYFCASSHLGGGVYEQYFGPGTRLTVT.